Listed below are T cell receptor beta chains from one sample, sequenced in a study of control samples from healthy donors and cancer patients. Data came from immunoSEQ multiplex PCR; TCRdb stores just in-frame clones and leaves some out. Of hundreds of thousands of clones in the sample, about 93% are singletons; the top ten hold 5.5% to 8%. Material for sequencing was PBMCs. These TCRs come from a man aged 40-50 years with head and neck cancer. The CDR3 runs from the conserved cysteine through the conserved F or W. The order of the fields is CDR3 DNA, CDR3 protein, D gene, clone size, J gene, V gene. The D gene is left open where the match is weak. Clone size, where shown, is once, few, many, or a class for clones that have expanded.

TGTGCCAGCAGCTCTCCGACAGGAACTAGAAACACCATATATTTT	CASSSPTGTRNTIYF	NA	NA	TRBJ1-3	TRBV7-2
TGTGCCAGCGGCACCCGGTGGAGCACAGATACGCAGTATTTT	CASGTRWSTDTQYF	NA	NA	TRBJ2-3	TRBV5-6
TGTGCCAGCAGTGAAATGTGGCAGCAAGGAAACACCATATATTTT	CASSEMWQQGNTIYF	NA	NA	TRBJ1-3	TRBV6-1
TGTGCCAGCTCACCAGGGACAGCAACTAGCACAGATACGCAGTATTTT	CASSPGTATSTDTQYF	TRBD1	NA	TRBJ2-3	TRBV18
TGTGCCAGCAGCCCGACTAGCGGGAGACGCTACGAGCAGTACTTC	CASSPTSGRRYEQYF	TRBD2	NA	TRBJ2-7	TRBV27
TGTGCCAGCAGCCCCTCCAGCACCATCAATCGCCACGAGCAGTACTTC	CASSPSSTINRHEQYF	NA	NA	TRBJ2-7	TRBV9
TGTGCCATCAGTGCAGGGGTAGCGGGAGGGCGCGAGCAGTACTTC	CAISAGVAGGREQYF	TRBD2	NA	TRBJ2-7	TRBV10-3
TGTGCCAGTAGTCAATCGGCTAGCGGCTCCTACGAGCAGTACTTC	CASSQSASGSYEQYF	TRBD2	NA	TRBJ2-7	TRBV19
TGTGCCAGCAGCTTGTCCAGACAGAGTAACACCGGGGAGCTGTTTTTT	CASSLSRQSNTGELFF	NA	NA	TRBJ2-2	TRBV5-8
TGTGCCAGCAGCGTTTGGGACAGTGGAAACACCATATATTTT	CASSVWDSGNTIYF	TRBD1	NA	TRBJ1-3	TRBV9
TGCGCCAGCAGCTTGGACCTTGCGGGAGGGGTTATCTGGGAGCAGTTCTTC	CASSLDLAGGVIWEQFF	TRBD2	NA	TRBJ2-1	TRBV5-1
TGTGCCAGCAGCGGTCGACTACAGGGAAGCACTGAAGCTTTCTTT	CASSGRLQGSTEAFF	NA	NA	TRBJ1-1	TRBV9
TGTGCCAGCTCACCACAGAACAATCAGCCCCAGCATTTT	CASSPQNNQPQHF	NA	once	TRBJ1-5	TRBV18
TGTGCCTGGAGTGGGGAGCGTGAAGCTTTCTTT	CAWSGEREAFF	NA	NA	TRBJ1-1	TRBV30
TGTGCCAGCAGCTTAATTCATCTGGGGAACGAGCAGTACTTC	CASSLIHLGNEQYF	NA	NA	TRBJ2-7	TRBV7-2
TGCGCCACCCCCAGGGACATCTACGAGCAGTACTTC	CATPRDIYEQYF	NA	NA	TRBJ2-7	TRBV10-1
TGTGCTAGTGGGCCCTACAATGAGCAGTTCTTC	CASGPYNEQFF	NA	NA	TRBJ2-1	TRBV12-5
TGCGCCAGCAGCCAGCGGTCGGGTTCACCCCTCCACTTT	CASSQRSGSPLHF	NA	NA	TRBJ1-6	TRBV4-3
TGTGCCAGTAGTTCAAGGGGGGAGACCCAGTACTTC	CASSSRGETQYF	NA	NA	TRBJ2-5	TRBV19
TGCAGCGGCGGGGCGGACAATGAGCAGTTCTTC	CSGGADNEQFF	NA	NA	TRBJ2-1	TRBV29-1
TGTGCCAGCAAAGGGATGTGGAACGGCTCCTACGAGCAGTACTTC	CASKGMWNGSYEQYF	NA	NA	TRBJ2-7	TRBV27
TGTGCCAGCAGTAGACCAGGGGCCTCTGGAAACACCATATATTTT	CASSRPGASGNTIYF	NA	once	TRBJ1-3	TRBV6-5
TGCGCCAGCAGCGGGGGGCCCGGACAGGAGTTCTCATACGAGCAGTACTTC	CASSGGPGQEFSYEQYF	NA	NA	TRBJ2-7	TRBV5-1
TGTGCCAGCAGCCAAGACGGCTATGGCTACACCTTC	CASSQDGYGYTF	NA	NA	TRBJ1-2	TRBV14